These 10 T cell receptor beta chains came from one sample sequenced in a study of T cell changes during pregnancy in multiple sclerosis. Method: immunoSEQ multiplex PCR; TCRdb's copy keeps in-frame clones and lacks some. The sample lists 85,000 to 90,000 clones; 85% to 95% were seen once. The starting material was peripheral blood, obtained in the first trimester of pregnancy. Source of these receptors: a female donor in good health, enrolled as a control in a pregnancy study.

In its sample, this clone was seen once. The chain carries TRBV7-2 and TRBJ2-7, with D uncertain. The CDR3 extends over 12 amino acids. V lost 5 bases, J lost 0 bases, and 5 bases lay in between. Per the germline V gene, CDR1 is SGHTA and CDR2 is FQGNSA. The CDR3: CASSPRSYEQYF. In DNA, the CDR3 is TGTGCCAGCAGCCCCCGCTCCTACGAGCAGTACTTC.

The chain carries TRBV6-1 and TRBJ1-3; D is unclear. Trimming pared 3 bases from V and 4 bases from J, leaving 10 bases between. The CDR3 consists of 14 residues. Germline lookup yields CDR1 MNHNS and CDR2 SASEGT. CDR3 residues: CASSETRGGNTIYF. The DNA of the CDR3 is TGTGCCAGCAGTGAGACCCGAGGAGGAAACACCATATATTTT.

This chain uses TRBV5-1 with TRBJ2-6; no definite D call. The CDR3 has 18 amino acids. V was clipped by 9 bases and J by 0 bases, with 22 bases between them. CDR1 is SGHRS, CDR2 YFSETQ, per germline. The CDR3 here is CATTAGSEAISGANVLTF. The CDR3, as DNA: TGCGCCACCACGGCCGGGTCAGAGGCGATCTCTGGGGCCAACGTCCTGACTTTC.

V usage is TRBV28 and J usage is TRBJ2-2, with 13 bases fitting TRBD2. The germline V gene has CDR1 MDHEN and CDR2 SYDVKM. This CDR3 region has 15 residues. CDR3 DNA: TGTGTAACACTAGCGGGGGGGAGAGGCACCGGGGAGCTGTTTTTT. This translates into CVTLAGGRGTGELFF.

This chain joins TRBV6-1 and TRBJ1-6; maybe TRBD1 (6 bases). V gave up 7 bases and J gave up 5 bases, with 15 bases separating them. CDR1 is MNHNS and CDR2 is SASEGT in the germline V gene. The CDR3 covers 15 residues. The CDR3 DNA reads as TGTGCCAGCATCAGACCGGGACATGATAATTCACCCCTCCACTTT. This sequence encodes CASIRPGHDNSPLHF.

V and J are TRBV27 and TRBJ2-3; maybe TRBD2 (7 bases). Germline CDR1 is MNHEY and CDR2 is SMNVEV (reference sequence). Trimming removed 2 bases from V and 1 base from J, with 16 bases in between. This CDR3 region has 17 residues. The CDR3 DNA reads as TGTGCCAGCAGTTTAAAGGGAAGGGGGGGGCGCACAGATACGCAGTATTTT. This translates into CASSLKGRGGRTDTQYF.

The gene calls are TRBV7-8 and TRBJ2-7; D might be TRBD2 (6 bases). The V gene lost 1 base and the J gene lost 2 bases, with 9 bases spanning the gap. The germline V gene encodes CDR1 SGHVS and CDR2 FQNEAQ. This CDR3 has 14 amino acids. Here the CDR3 reads CASSLGRDAYEQYF. Written as DNA, the CDR3 is TGTGCCAGCAGCTTAGGGAGGGACGCCTACGAGCAGTACTTC.

The CDR3 protein is CASSESSRDNEQFF. In DNA, the CDR3 is TGTGCCAGCAGTGAAAGTTCTCGGGACAATGAGCAGTTCTTC. The rearrangement links TRBV2 to TRBJ2-1; D gene unclear. CDR3 length: 14 residues. Germline loops: CDR1 SNHLY, CDR2 FYNNEI. V was shortened by 2 bases and J by 5 bases, with 10 bases between the two germline ends.

The genes are TRBV9 and TRBJ2-7, with 8 positions matching TRBD1. The V gene's germline CDR1 is SGDLS and CDR2 YYNGEE. J was trimmed by 3 bases and V by 2 bases; bases with no gene match: 7. This CDR3 is 15 amino acids long. DNA of the CDR3: TGTGCCAGCAGCGTGTCAGGGGGCGCGGGCTACGAGCAGTACTTC. This sequence encodes CASSVSGGAGYEQYF.

This clone has only a few counts. V gene TRBV7-9 combines with J gene TRBJ1-2; 7 nucleotides match TRBD1. Germline V gene sequence: CDR1 SEHNR, CDR2 FQNEAQ (reference sequence). The CDR3 extends over 16 amino acids. J gave up 11 bases and V 2 bases, and 17 bases lay outside the gene matches. The CDR3 protein is CASSLSPPPPGQSYTF. The CDR3 DNA reads as TGTGCCAGCAGCTTATCGCCACCACCACCGGGACAGTCTTACACCTTC.